One sample yielded the 28 T cell receptor beta chains listed below, sequenced in a study of cytomegalovirus exposure and HLA in healthy donors. PCR primers comprised 60 Vbeta and 13 Jbeta primers. TCRdb's table, derived via immunoSEQ multiplex PCR, lists solely in-frame clones and lacks some. The table lists 100,000 to 150,000 clones, 77% of them singletons. The material sequenced was PBMCs. The receptors derive from a middle-aged woman in good health and CMV-seronegative.

The chain is built from TRBV4-1 and TRBJ2-7; tentative D call: TRBD1 (6 bases). The CDR3 contains 16 residues. Germline lookup yields CDR1 MGHRA and CDR2 YSYEKL. Between the trimmed V and J ends, which lost 4 bases and 7 bases, there was a span of 23 bases. CDR3 loop: CASSRATGEDYREQYF. In nucleotides, the CDR3 is TGCGCCAGCAGCCGAGCGACAGGAGAAGATTACCGTGAGCAGTACTTC.

The chain has TRBV6-1 and TRBJ2-7, with D possibly being TRBD1 (6 bases). CDR1 is MNHNS and CDR2 is SASEGT in the germline V gene. The germline V and J ends were trimmed by 4 bases and 0 bases, with 16 bases remaining between them. CDR3 size: 16 residues. In DNA, the CDR3 is TGTGCCAGCAGTGCATTACAGGGCAGGAGCTCCTACGAGCAGTACTTC. Protein sequence: CASSALQGRSSYEQYF.

This clone was seen more than once but under ten times. The chain carries TRBV5-6 and TRBJ2-7; D might be TRBD1 (6 bases). Deletions cut 6 bases from V and 3 bases from J, with 13 bases between. The CDR3 contains 13 residues. The V gene's germline CDR1 is SGHDT and CDR2 YYEEEE. The CDR3 DNA is TGTGCCAGCACTCATCTGACAGGCTACGAGCAGTACTTC. Translating it yields CASTHLTGYEQYF.

The chain combines TRBV7-2 with TRBJ2-1, with a possible D match to TRBD1 (5 bases). V was pared by 4 bases and J by 0 bases, with 10 bases between. This CDR3 region has 15 residues. Germline values: CDR1 SGHTA, CDR2 FQGNSA. CDR3 sequence reads: CASSYDRASYNEQFF. The CDR3 nucleotides read TGTGCCAGCAGCTATGACAGAGCCTCCTACAATGAGCAGTTCTTC.

The chain links TRBV7-9 to TRBJ1-1; D remains unclear. V lost 2 bases and J 7 bases, leaving 14 bases between the germline ends. The CDR3 runs to 14 residues. The germline gives CDR1 SEHNR, CDR2 FQNEAQ (reference sequence). The CDR3 bases are TGTGCCAGCAGCTTATCCCCCCTCTCCAGTGAAGCTTTCTTT. Protein sequence: CASSLSPLSSEAFF.

CDR3 region: CASSRDRDAKNIQYF. The CDR3 DNA sequence: TGTGCCAGCAGCCGGGACAGGGATGCCAAAAACATTCAGTACTTC. The chain uses TRBV9 and TRBJ2-4; 9 bases fit TRBD1. V lost 4 bases and J lost 1; bases outside the gene matches: 3. CDR3 length: 15 residues. CDR1 is SGDLS, CDR2 YYNGEE, per germline.

The genes are TRBV7-2 and TRBJ1-1, with 7 bases fitting TRBD1. V gave up 2 bases and J gave up 1 base; unmatched junction bases: 4. Germline CDR1 reads SGHTA; CDR2 reads FQGNSA. This CDR3 has 15 residues. This chain's CDR3 is CASSLRWTGNTEAFF. As DNA, the CDR3 is TGTGCCAGCAGCTTACGTTGGACAGGGAACACTGAAGCTTTCTTT.

This sequence joins TRBV27 and TRBJ1-2; TRBD1 matches at 8 bases. J was trimmed by 8 bases and V by 6 bases; bases with no gene match: 11. Germline V gives CDR1 MNHEY, CDR2 SMNVEV (reference sequence). The length of the CDR3 is 14 residues. CDR3: CASRPQGQGGGYTF. The CDR3 DNA reads as TGTGCCAGCAGACCTCAAGGACAGGGAGGCGGCTACACCTTC.

The J gene is TRBJ1-2, the V gene TRBV6-6, with TRBD1 matching 7 bases. This CDR3 contains 15 residues. Germline CDR1 and CDR2: MNHNY and SVGAGI (reference sequence). J lost 5 bases, V lost 0 bases, and 6 bases had no gene match. CDR3 DNA sequence: TGTGCCAGCAGTTACTCGCGACAGGGACTTTATGGCTACACCTTC. This gives the protein CASSYSRQGLYGYTF.

This clone was seen once. CDR3 nucleotide sequence: TGTGCCAGCAGTGGGTTAGTTAATCGCAATCAGCCCCAGCATTTT. This codes for CASSGLVNRNQPQHF. The chain couples TRBV2 to TRBJ1-5, with D unclear. This CDR3 spans 15 amino acids. Germline V gene sequence: CDR1 SNHLY, CDR2 FYNNEI. V was cut by 4 bases and J by 2 bases, with 12 bases left in between.

The chain couples TRBV5-8 to TRBJ1-2; TRBD1 matches at 8 bases. This CDR3 has 13 amino acids. V was clipped by 5 bases and J by 7 bases; unmatched bases: 7. Germline CDR1 reads SGHTS; CDR2 reads YDEGEE. The CDR3 nucleotides are TGTGCCAGCAGAGTGACAGGGGATGGTGGCTACACCTTC. Encoded protein: CASRVTGDGGYTF.

This clone was found a few times. The genes are TRBV6-5 and TRBJ2-7; D is possibly TRBD1 (5 bases). The length of the CDR3 is 14 residues. From germline, CDR1 is MNHEY and CDR2 SVGAGI. The V end was cut by 1 base, the J end by 4 bases, with 11 bases between. The CDR3 protein is CASSYYRTSYEQYF. CDR3 coding DNA: TGTGCCAGCAGTTACTACAGGACATCTTACGAGCAGTACTTC.

In its sample, this clone was seen a few times. V usage is TRBV5-1 and J usage is TRBJ1-1; TRBD1 matches 7 bases. The V and J ends lost 4 bases and 2 bases, in that order; junction bases with no gene match: 11. CDR1 and CDR2 from the germline V gene are SGHRS and YFSETQ. The CDR3 consists of 16 residues. CDR3 bases: TGCGCCAGCAGCCCACAAATGACAGGGCCCAACACTGAAGCTTTCTTT. Its protein is CASSPQMTGPNTEAFF.

Comments on this clone: One end of the junction varies from germline; a read error may be responsible. The chain uses TRBV30 and TRBJ2-6; 8 bases map to TRBD1. Per the germline V gene, CDR1 is GTSNPN and CDR2 is SVGIG (reference sequence). CDR3 length: 13 amino acids. The CDR3 protein is CAWSRTGPYPGAF. The CDR3 DNA reads TGTGCCTGGAGTAGGACAGGGCCCTATCCCGGGGCTTTC.

J is TRBJ1-4 and V is TRBV4-1, with TRBD1 as a possible D gene (6 bases). Between the trimmed V and J ends, which lost 0 bases and 7 bases, there was a span of 18 bases. This CDR3 has 17 amino acids. Germline V gene data show CDR1 as MGHRA and CDR2 as YSYEKL. The CDR3 sequence: CASSQDLRGYAGEKLFF. The DNA of the CDR3 is TGCGCCAGCAGCCAAGATTTGAGGGGGTACGCGGGTGAAAAACTGTTTTTT.

Only one count was recorded for this clone. The chain joins TRBV4-2 to TRBJ2-1, with TRBD2 matching 8 bases. J was trimmed by 11 bases and V by 0 bases; bases with no gene match: 12. Germline loops: CDR1 LGHNA, CDR2 YNFKEQ. The CDR3 totals 16 residues. DNA for the CDR3: TGTGCCAGCAGCCAAGATGCTAGCGGGTCTTACAGGAAGCAGTTCTTC. Its translation: CASSQDASGSYRKQFF.

The rearrangement links TRBV5-4 to TRBJ2-5, with D perhaps matching TRBD1 (6 bases). This CDR3 is built from 14 residues. With 5 bases removed from V and 4 bases from J, the gap between germline ends came to 15 bases. The V gene's germline CDR1 is SGHNT and CDR2 YYREEE (reference sequence). The CDR3 coding sequence is TGTGCCAGCAGGTTCAACAGGGTCGGAGAGACCCAGTACTTC. As protein: CASRFNRVGETQYF.

This chain connects TRBV2 to TRBJ1-1; 8 bases map to TRBD1. The V gene's germline CDR1 is SNHLY and CDR2 FYNNEI. V dropped 6 bases and J dropped 1; count of bases not matched to a gene: 10. The CDR3 is 16 residues long. Here the CDR3 reads CASRVPGQEKNTEAFF. In DNA form, the CDR3 reads TGTGCCAGCAGAGTCCCGGGACAGGAAAAGAACACTGAAGCTTTCTTT. The entire variable domain, with the rest obtained from reference TRBV2 and TRBJ1-1, is as follows: EPEVTQTPSHQVTQMGQEVILRCVPISNHLYFYWYRQILGQKVEFLVSFYNNEISEKSEIFDDQFSVERPDGSNFTLKIRSTKLEDSAMYFCASRVPGQEKNTEAFFGQGTRLTVV.

V and J are TRBV2 and TRBJ2-3; D is ambiguous. The CDR3 has 11 residues. Germline V gene lookup returns CDR1 SNHLY and CDR2 FYNNEI. Trimming stripped 6 bases from V and 7 bases from J, with 8 bases between. As DNA, the CDR3 is TGTGCCAGCAGCCCCAGGAATACGCAGTATTTT. Protein product: CASSPRNTQYF.

This clone has a handful of counts. The CDR3 protein is CARGTLSSYEQYF. Here the CDR3 DNA reads TGTGCTCGAGGGACACTGAGCTCCTACGAGCAGTACTTC. V is TRBV30 and J is TRBJ2-7, with D perhaps TRBD1 (6 bases). From germline, CDR1 is GTSNPN and CDR2 SVGIG (reference sequence). The length of the CDR3 is 13 residues.

Here the CDR3 DNA reads TGTGCCAGCAGTGAACAGGGGTTTGAAGGCTACACCTTC. This sequence encodes CASSEQGFEGYTF. The chain links TRBV25-1 to TRBJ1-2; perhaps TRBD1 as D (6 bases). V dropped 2 bases and J dropped 8 bases, with 12 bases sitting between them. CDR1 and CDR2 (germline): MGHDK, SYGVNS. The CDR3 loop spans 13 amino acids.

This clone was seen a handful of times. V and J are TRBV7-6 and TRBJ1-3, with TRBD1 matching over 9 bases. The germline V gene encodes CDR1 SGHVS and CDR2 FNYEAQ. The CDR3 covers 18 residues. J was trimmed by 0 bases and V by 3 bases; bases with no gene match: 9. CDR3 in amino acids: CASSLGTGRLFSGNTIYF. CDR3 bases: TGTGCCAGCAGCTTGGGGACAGGGAGACTTTTCTCTGGAAACACCATATATTTT.

This clone appeared once. The chain couples TRBV5-1 to TRBJ2-7; TRBD2 matches at 8 bases. The germline V gene encodes CDR1 SGHRS and CDR2 YFSETQ. After removal of 0 bases from V and 2 bases from J, the junction contained 10 bases not matched to a gene. The CDR3 sequence is 17 residues long. CDR3 in amino acids: CASSLESGTSYPYEQYF. As DNA, the CDR3 is TGCGCCAGCAGCTTGGAATCCGGGACTAGTTATCCCTACGAGCAGTACTTC.

The rearrangement uses TRBV19 and TRBJ1-2; 9 nucleotides line up with TRBD1. The ends lost 3 bases at V and 7 bases at J; junction bases unmatched: 6. The CDR3 loop spans 14 amino acids. Germline lookup yields CDR1 LNHDA and CDR2 SQIVND (reference sequence). The CDR3 loop is CASSMVQGASGYTF. The CDR3 bases are TGTGCCAGTAGTATGGTACAGGGGGCGAGTGGCTACACCTTC.

This clone was seen a handful of times. J is TRBJ2-7 and V is TRBV28; a possible D gene is TRBD2 (7 bases). The CDR3 sequence is 15 residues long. CDR1 and CDR2 from the germline V gene are MDHEN and SYDVKM. V was cut by 5 bases and J by 4 bases, with 18 bases left in between. CDR3 DNA: TGTGCCAGCAGTCGCGGAGGGGGGGGGCGGTACGAGCAGTACTTC. It encodes CASSRGGGGRYEQYF.

J is TRBJ1-1 and V is TRBV10-3; 7 bases are shared with TRBD1. The germline V gene has CDR1 ENHRY and CDR2 SYGVKD. The CDR3 runs to 13 residues. V was pared by 11 bases and J by 3 bases, with 9 bases of the junction left unmatched. The DNA of the CDR3 is TGTGCCGTCGAGGCAGGGGGTGACACTGAAGCTTTCTTT. Translation: CAVEAGGDTEAFF.

This chain uses TRBV5-1 with TRBJ2-5, with TRBD1 identical over 7 bases. The ends lost 3 bases at V and 5 bases at J; junction bases unmatched: 7. Per germline, CDR1 SGHRS and CDR2 YFSETQ. This CDR3 is built from 14 residues. CDR3 residues: CASSSTGIWETQYF. In DNA form, the CDR3 reads TGCGCCAGCAGCTCGACAGGGATTTGGGAGACCCAGTACTTC.

The chain carries TRBV11-2 and TRBJ2-7; D is ambiguous. The CDR3 extends over 12 amino acids. V shed 5 bases and J shed 3 bases, with 8 bases lying between them. Germline V gives CDR1 SGHAT, CDR2 FQNNGV. The CDR3 region is CASSPRLYEQYF. The CDR3, as DNA: TGTGCCAGCAGCCCGAGACTCTACGAGCAGTACTTC. The full variable domain, rest sourced from reference TRBV11-2 and TRBJ2-7, is EAGVAQSPRYKIIEKRQSVAFWCNPISGHATLYWYQQILGQGPKLLIQFQNNGVVDDSQLPKDRFSAERLKGVDSTLKIQPAKLEDSAVYLCASSPRLYEQYFGPGTRLTVT.